Listed below are T cell receptor beta chains from one sample, sequenced in a study of cytomegalovirus exposure and HLA in healthy donors. Assay: immunoSEQ multiplex PCR; the TCRdb copy retains only in-frame clones and omits some. The repertoire holds 150,000 or so clones, around two thirds seen once, with about 10% in the top ten. The specimen was PBMCs. The receptors were sampled from a man aged 25-40 years in good health and CMV-seropositive. CDR3s include the opening cysteine and the closing phenylalanine or tryptophan. D genes are given only for firm matches. Clone size is stated in some rows and not others, as once, few, many or a class when expanded.

V	D	size	J	CDR3	DNA
TRBV11-2	NA	NA	TRBJ1-1	CASSAPGLLNTEAFF	TGTGCCAGCAGCGCCCCGGGACTGCTGAACACTGAAGCTTTCTTT
TRBV30	NA	NA	TRBJ1-6	CAWNTLDSPLHF	TGTGCCTGGAACACCCTAGACTCACCCCTCCACTTT
TRBV28	TRBD1	NA	TRBJ1-1	CASPAQDRPGTEAFF	TGTGCCAGCCCCGCTCAGGACAGGCCAGGGACTGAAGCTTTCTTT
TRBV2	TRBD1	NA	TRBJ2-5	CASRGSGTDKETQYF	TGTGCCAGCAGGGGATCCGGGACAGATAAAGAGACCCAGTACTTC
TRBV4-2	TRBD2	NA	TRBJ2-3	CASSQGPGLAGDTDTQYF	TGTGCCAGCAGCCAAGGCCCCGGACTAGCGGGGGACACAGATACGCAGTATTTT
TRBV5-6	NA	NA	TRBJ2-1	CASSLEQSSYNEQFF	TGTGCCAGCAGCTTGGAACAGAGCTCCTACAATGAGCAGTTCTTC
TRBV9	NA	NA	TRBJ2-3	CASSAFGAQYF	TGTGCCAGCAGCGCCTTCGGGGCGCAGTATTTT
TRBV6-5	TRBD1	once	TRBJ1-6	CASNPGTANNSPLHF	TGTGCCAGCAATCCCGGGACAGCGAATAATTCACCCCTCCACTTT
TRBV5-4	NA	NA	TRBJ2-2	CASSLTLVNTGELFF	TGTGCCAGCAGCTTGACACTAGTGAACACCGGGGAGCTGTTTTTT
TRBV6-1	NA	NA	TRBJ1-1	CASIPRGMNTEAFF	TGTGCCAGCATCCCCAGGGGCATGAACACTGAAGCTTTCTTT
TRBV19	TRBD2	NA	TRBJ2-7	CASSTGLAGVAPYEQYF	TGTGCCAGTAGTACCGGACTAGCGGGAGTAGCACCCTACGAGCAGTACTTC
TRBV5-1	TRBD1	NA	TRBJ1-2	CASSWGDRAVYGYTF	TGCGCCAGCAGCTGGGGGGACAGGGCTGTCTATGGCTACACCTTC
TRBV5-4	NA	NA	TRBJ1-1	CASSLGSGGDTEAFF	TGTGCCAGCAGCTTGGGTTCGGGGGGGGACACTGAAGCTTTCTTT
TRBV5-1	NA	NA	TRBJ2-7	CASRFESDEQYF	TGCGCCAGCAGATTTGAGTCGGACGAGCAGTACTTC
TRBV5-1	NA	few	TRBJ2-5	CASSSGMEQETQYF	TGCGCCAGCAGCTCGGGGATGGAACAAGAGACCCAGTACTTC
TRBV6-5	NA	NA	TRBJ2-5	CASRPAGRETQYF	TGTGCCAGCAGGCCGGCGGGTAGAGAGACCCAGTACTTC
TRBV6-6	TRBD2	NA	TRBJ2-1	CASTKPGLAGGGEQFF	TGTGCCAGCACCAAACCAGGACTAGCGGGAGGGGGTGAGCAGTTCTTC
TRBV4-1	NA	NA	TRBJ1-4	CASSRSENEKLFF	TGCGCCAGCAGCCGCTCTGAGAATGAAAAACTGTTTTTT
TRBV5-1	TRBD2	NA	TRBJ2-1	CASSLTIVAGNYNEQFF	TGCGCCAGCAGCTTGACGATCGTAGCGGGAAACTACAATGAGCAGTTCTTC
TRBV27	TRBD1	NA	TRBJ1-1	CASISGQAICTEAFF	TGTGCCAGCATTTCGGGACAGGCGATTTGCACTGAAGCTTTCTTT
TRBV4-1	NA	NA	TRBJ2-1	CASSQGPAGVANEQFF	TGCGCCAGCAGCCAAGGGCCAGCGGGTGTAGCAAATGAGCAGTTCTTC
TRBV5-1	NA	few	TRBJ2-3	CASKIQGQGSTDTQYF	TGCGCCAGCAAAATCCAGGGACAAGGAAGCACAGATACGCAGTATTTT
TRBV10-3	NA	NA	TRBJ2-5	CAISEVGSETQYF	TGTGCCATCAGTGAGGTAGGGAGCGAGACCCAGTACTTC
TRBV5-1	NA	NA	TRBJ1-2	CASSLGQGWGDGTYTF	TGCGCCAGCAGCTTGGGGCAGGGTTGGGGCGATGGTACCTACACCTTC
TRBV11-3	TRBD1	NA	TRBJ2-2	CASSQRGQTTGELFF	TGTGCCAGCAGCCAAAGGGGGCAGACCACCGGGGAGCTGTTTTTT
TRBV29-1	NA	NA	TRBJ2-7	CSVRVSYEQYF	TGCAGCGTTCGCGTCTCCTACGAGCAGTACTTC
TRBV5-1	TRBD2	NA	TRBJ2-5	CASSLTGTRDGGTQYF	TGCGCCAGCAGCTTGACCGGGACTAGGGATGGGGGGACCCAGTACTTC
TRBV9	NA	NA	TRBJ2-1	CASTGSSSYNEQFF	TGTGCCAGCACCGGGTCGAGCTCCTACAATGAGCAGTTCTTC
TRBV6-1	NA	NA	TRBJ1-5	CASSGITGGSQPQHF	TGTGCCAGCAGTGGAATAACAGGTGGCAGTCAGCCCCAGCATTTT
TRBV27	NA	NA	TRBJ2-1	CASSLSSAEASPPNYNEQFF	TGTGCCAGCAGTTTATCGTCAGCGGAAGCTTCACCGCCTAACTACAATGAGCAGTTCTTC
TRBV6-1	TRBD2	NA	TRBJ2-1	CASSESGVSYNEQFF	TGTGCCAGCAGCGAAAGCGGGGTATCCTACAATGAGCAGTTCTTC
TRBV6-1	NA	NA	TRBJ1-3	CASSEEAAAGNTIYF	TGTGCCAGCAGTGAAGAGGCAGCGGCTGGAAACACCATATATTTT
TRBV5-6	TRBD2	NA	TRBJ2-7	CASSPAGRPYEQYF	TGTGCCAGCAGCCCAGCGGGACGGCCCTACGAGCAGTACTTC
TRBV4-1	TRBD2	NA	TRBJ2-1	CASSQGGGTSTYNEQFF	TGCGCCAGCAGCCAAGGCGGCGGGACTAGCACTTACAATGAGCAGTTCTTC
TRBV2	NA	NA	TRBJ2-5	CASGSVETQYF	TGTGCCAGCGGGAGCGTGGAGACCCAGTACTTC
TRBV18	TRBD1	once	TRBJ1-2	CASSQRTGPESGYTF	TGTGCCAGCTCTCAGCGGACAGGCCCTGAGAGTGGCTACACCTTC
TRBV6-1	TRBD1	NA	TRBJ2-7	CASLRDRGSFEQYF	TGTGCCAGCCTCCGGGACAGGGGTTCGTTTGAGCAGTACTTC
TRBV10-3	NA	once	TRBJ2-6	CAISESPHSGANVLTF	TGTGCCATCAGTGAGTCACCACACTCTGGGGCCAACGTCCTGACTTTC
TRBV30	TRBD1	few	TRBJ2-7	CAWRTGGAGEQYF	TGTGCCTGGCGGACAGGGGGCGCGGGCGAGCAGTACTTC
TRBV7-9	NA	NA	TRBJ2-5	CASSPLVETQYF	TGTGCCAGCAGCCCTCTCGTTGAGACCCAGTACTTC
TRBV27	TRBD2	few	TRBJ2-2	CASRRTGTSGSANTGELFF	TGTGCCAGCAGACGAACCGGGACTAGCGGGTCTGCGAACACCGGGGAGCTGTTTTTT